This T cell receptor (beta chain) is drawn from a study of cytomegalovirus exposure and HLA in healthy donors. From germline, CDR1 is MNHEY and CDR2 SVGAGI. The CDR3 runs 13 residues. Trimming took off 5 bases at V and 8 bases at J, with 15 bases between the two ends. Researchers ran the PCR with 60 Vbeta and 13 Jbeta primers. Some clones are missing from TCRdb's copy, which holds only in-frame ones; the method was immunoSEQ multiplex PCR. The table has approximately 100,000 clones, around 66% seen once. The source material was PBMCs. The clonotype was recovered from a man aged 25 to 45 in good health and CMV-seronegative. This chain connects TRBV6-5 to TRBJ1-2; no clear D gene. The CDR3 loop is CASSPTETEGYTF. In DNA, the CDR3 is TGTGCCAGCAGTCCGACGGAAACGGAGGGCTACACCTTC.